This T cell receptor (beta chain) was recovered during a study of cytomegalovirus exposure and HLA in healthy donors. Study findings and constraints: A later analysis reportedly identified an Asian-associated ancestry cluster as carrying fewer N-insertions than the roughly 700-donor mean.

Of note for this clone: Its antigen is unidentified.

PCR primers comprised 60 Vbeta and 13 Jbeta primers. This table comes from immunoSEQ multiplex PCR, and its TCRdb copy is limited to in-frame clones, with some not included. The sample includes under 150,000 clones, around 79% of them seen just once. V lost 6 bases, J lost 5 bases, and 5 bases stayed unmatched. CDR3 length: 14 amino acids. CDR1 and CDR2 from the germline V gene are WNHNN and SYGVQD (reference sequence). This chain uses TRBV10-1 with TRBJ1-1, with 11 bases that match TRBD1. Material: PBMCs. The receptor was isolated from a female donor in good health and CMV-seronegative. DNA for the CDR3: TGCGCCAGCAGCGGGACAGGGGGGGGGACTGAAGCTTTCTTT. Protein: CASSGTGGGTEAFF.